The rows below give T cell receptor beta chains drawn from one sample of a study of CD8 T cell repertoires and HIV-1 epitope variants. Generated by immunoSEQ multiplex PCR, the TCRdb table keeps only in-frame clones and is missing some. The table has around 6,400 clones, 60% to 70% seen once. These TCRs' antigens remain unknown. Specimen: cultured CD8+ T cells derived from PBMCs. All receptors derive from a male donor with HIV. Each CDR3 is given without its conserved first and last residue. Each record gives: D gene, clone size, V gene, CDR3 protein. D genes are given only for firm matches. Some rows have no size entry. The others give once, few or many, or a class for an expanded clone.

d_call: -
clone_size: -
v_call: TRBV7-2
cdr3_aa: ASSLEGYSNQPQH

d_call: -
clone_size: -
v_call: TRBV27
cdr3_aa: ASSLGVGTEAF

d_call: -
clone_size: medium-sized
v_call: TRBV9
cdr3_aa: ASSPLGGQGNSPLH

d_call: TRBD1
clone_size: few
v_call: TRBV6-5
cdr3_aa: ASSYLSGGADGYT

d_call: TRBD2
clone_size: -
v_call: TRBV15
cdr3_aa: ATSRDRLAGGSSYNEQF

d_call: TRBD2
clone_size: -
v_call: TRBV5-6
cdr3_aa: ASSSGLAGLDTQY

d_call: -
clone_size: -
v_call: TRBV5-1
cdr3_aa: ASSLDGGAGANVLT

d_call: TRBD1
clone_size: -
v_call: TRBV28
cdr3_aa: ASRVTGGSYGYT

d_call: -
clone_size: once
v_call: TRBV7-6
cdr3_aa: ASSPSGQSTGELF

d_call: -
clone_size: -
v_call: TRBV6-5
cdr3_aa: ASSYQVLSYEQY

d_call: TRBD1
clone_size: -
v_call: TRBV7-2
cdr3_aa: ASSLAPGQGVLTNEKLF

d_call: -
clone_size: -
v_call: TRBV9
cdr3_aa: ASSVAGVSSYEQY

d_call: TRBD2
clone_size: -
v_call: TRBV4-3
cdr3_aa: ASSQDRRGLAGGTFTDTQY

d_call: TRBD2
clone_size: -
v_call: TRBV27
cdr3_aa: ASSDKAGGTGELF

d_call: -
clone_size: -
v_call: TRBV4-1
cdr3_aa: ASSQEPMNTEAF

d_call: TRBD1
clone_size: -
v_call: TRBV13
cdr3_aa: ASSQGDNSYNEQF

d_call: TRBD1
clone_size: -
v_call: TRBV7-2
cdr3_aa: ASSLSRGPNEKLF

d_call: TRBD1
clone_size: -
v_call: TRBV19
cdr3_aa: ASSSRTGVQPQH

d_call: -
clone_size: -
v_call: TRBV7-2
cdr3_aa: ASSLLAAGEGDEQF

d_call: -
clone_size: -
v_call: TRBV7-9
cdr3_aa: ASSLVGTEKLF

d_call: -
clone_size: -
v_call: TRBV30
cdr3_aa: AWSPRSGPNSPLH

d_call: TRBD2
clone_size: -
v_call: TRBV6-6
cdr3_aa: ASGLAGENNEQF

d_call: -
clone_size: -
v_call: TRBV6-5
cdr3_aa: ASSYLGSSYNEQF

d_call: -
clone_size: -
v_call: TRBV9
cdr3_aa: ASSDDVYNEQF

d_call: -
clone_size: few
v_call: TRBV28
cdr3_aa: ASSLRLVANTEAF

d_call: -
clone_size: -
v_call: TRBV27
cdr3_aa: ASSLSVEGNSYNEQF

d_call: -
clone_size: -
v_call: TRBV6-6
cdr3_aa: ASKIQDNSPLH

d_call: -
clone_size: -
v_call: TRBV5-8
cdr3_aa: ASYVNTEAF

d_call: -
clone_size: -
v_call: TRBV6-5
cdr3_aa: ASRNELYNEQF

d_call: -
clone_size: few
v_call: TRBV18
cdr3_aa: ASSPTGNNSPLH

d_call: -
clone_size: few
v_call: TRBV20-1
cdr3_aa: SAVLPRAF

d_call: TRBD2
clone_size: -
v_call: TRBV9
cdr3_aa: ASSSEGLAVDTQY

d_call: -
clone_size: few
v_call: TRBV6-6
cdr3_aa: ASSRPYNEQF

d_call: -
clone_size: once
v_call: TRBV4-1
cdr3_aa: ASSQGKGGTEAF

d_call: TRBD2
clone_size: -
v_call: TRBV7-8
cdr3_aa: ASSPGTRAYEQY

d_call: -
clone_size: -
v_call: TRBV28
cdr3_aa: ASSVLGGPSGTDTQY

d_call: TRBD2
clone_size: -
v_call: TRBV27
cdr3_aa: ASSELAGGSGDTQY

d_call: TRBD2
clone_size: -
v_call: TRBV6-5
cdr3_aa: ASSYLTSGRPGEQY

d_call: -
clone_size: -
v_call: TRBV27
cdr3_aa: ASSRGSNTGELF

d_call: -
clone_size: -
v_call: TRBV5-1
cdr3_aa: ASSLVVGGGETQY

d_call: -
clone_size: once
v_call: TRBV28
cdr3_aa: ASSLYQGSSYNEQF

d_call: -
clone_size: few
v_call: TRBV10-1
cdr3_aa: ASSETGGQPQH

d_call: -
clone_size: -
v_call: TRBV5-6
cdr3_aa: ASSLGGINEQF

d_call: -
clone_size: few
v_call: TRBV6-4
cdr3_aa: ASSGERAGTDTQY

d_call: -
clone_size: -
v_call: TRBV29-1
cdr3_aa: STTQGSYGYT

d_call: TRBD1
clone_size: -
v_call: TRBV28
cdr3_aa: ASSSPGTGANTEAF

d_call: -
clone_size: -
v_call: TRBV6-6
cdr3_aa: ASTSWGSETQY